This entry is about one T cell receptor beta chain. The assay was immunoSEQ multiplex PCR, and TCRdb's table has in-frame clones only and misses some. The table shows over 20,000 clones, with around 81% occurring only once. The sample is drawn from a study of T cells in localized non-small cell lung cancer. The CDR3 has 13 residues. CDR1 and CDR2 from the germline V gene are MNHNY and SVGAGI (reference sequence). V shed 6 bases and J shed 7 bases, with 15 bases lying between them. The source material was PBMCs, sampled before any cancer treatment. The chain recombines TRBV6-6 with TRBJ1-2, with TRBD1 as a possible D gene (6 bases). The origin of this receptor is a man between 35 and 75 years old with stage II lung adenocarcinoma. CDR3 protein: CASRKQGPTGYTF. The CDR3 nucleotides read TGTGCCAGCAGAAAACAGGGTCCCACTGGCTACACCTTC.